This TCR beta chain was identified in a study of shared T cell receptors in the human thymus. Only in-frame clones appear in the TCRdb table, and some are missing; sequencing was by immunoSEQ multiplex PCR. The sample lists approximately 490,000 clones; approximately 80% were seen once. The germline CDR1 and CDR2 sequences are LGHNT and FRNRAP. The junction had 7 bases not matched to a gene; V was cut back by 4 bases and J by 5 bases. The CDR3 runs to 14 residues. This sample also appeared in a second study, on human thymus T cells. As that report states: Thymic and blood repertoires showed apparently biased V and J gene usage. Highly overlapping thymic repertoires in unrelated individuals were reported by related research.

The receptor comes from a boy less than two years old with a congenital heart defect. The V and J genes are TRBV12-5 and TRBJ1-1, with 7 bases that match TRBD1. Sequencing was performed on thymocytes. As DNA, the CDR3 is TGTGCTAGTGGTTCCTCCTCAGGGGGAACTGAAGCTTTCTTT. It is translated as CASGSSSGGTEAFF. Combining the CDR3 with reference TRBV12-5 and TRBJ1-1 gives the whole variable domain DARVTQTPRHKVTEMGQEVTMRCQPILGHNTVFWYRQTMMQGLELLAYFRNRAPLDDSGMPKDRFSAEMPDATLATLKIQPSEPRDSAVYFCASGSSSGGTEAFFGQGTRLTVV.